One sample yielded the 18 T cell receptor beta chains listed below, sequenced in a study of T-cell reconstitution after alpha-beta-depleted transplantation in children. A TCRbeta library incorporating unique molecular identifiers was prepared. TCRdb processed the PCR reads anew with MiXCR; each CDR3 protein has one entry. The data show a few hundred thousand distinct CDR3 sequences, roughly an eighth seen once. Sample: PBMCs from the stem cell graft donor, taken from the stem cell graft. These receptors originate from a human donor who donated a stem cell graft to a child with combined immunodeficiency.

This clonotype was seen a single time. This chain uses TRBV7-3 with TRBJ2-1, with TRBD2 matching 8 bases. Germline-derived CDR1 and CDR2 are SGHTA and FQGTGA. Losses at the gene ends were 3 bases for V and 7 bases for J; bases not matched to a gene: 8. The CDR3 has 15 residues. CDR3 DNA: TGTGCCAGCAGCTTTAATGCGGGGGGATTGAATGAGCAGTTCTTC. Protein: CASSFNAGGLNEQFF.

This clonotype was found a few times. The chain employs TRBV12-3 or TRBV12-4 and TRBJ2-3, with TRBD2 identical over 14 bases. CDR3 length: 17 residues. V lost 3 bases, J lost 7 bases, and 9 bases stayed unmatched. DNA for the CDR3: TGTGCCAGCAGTTTTCCCGGACTAGCGGGAGGAACGAATACGCAGTATTTT. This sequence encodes CASSFPGLAGGTNTQYF.

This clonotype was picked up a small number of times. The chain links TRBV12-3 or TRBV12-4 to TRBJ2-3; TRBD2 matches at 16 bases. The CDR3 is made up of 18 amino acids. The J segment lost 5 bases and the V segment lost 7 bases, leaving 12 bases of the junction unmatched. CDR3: CASILSGTSGGAGDTQYF. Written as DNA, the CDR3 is TGTGCCAGCATCCTATCCGGGACTAGCGGGGGGGCCGGAGATACGCAGTATTTT.

The CDR3: CASSLYNTGELFF. The CDR3 bases are TGTGCCAGCAGTTTATATAACACCGGGGAGCTGTTTTTT. The chain links TRBV27 to TRBJ2-2; D ambiguous. CDR1 MNHEY and CDR2 SMNVEV come from the germline V gene (reference sequence). Trimming stripped 1 base from V and 2 bases from J, with 2 bases between. The CDR3 runs to 13 residues.

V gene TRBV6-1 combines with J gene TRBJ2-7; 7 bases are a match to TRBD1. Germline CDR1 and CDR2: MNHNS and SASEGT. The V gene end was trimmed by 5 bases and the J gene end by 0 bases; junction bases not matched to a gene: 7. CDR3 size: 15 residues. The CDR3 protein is CASSPTGDGSYEQYF. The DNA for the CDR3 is TGTGCCAGCAGTCCCACAGGGGACGGCTCCTACGAGCAGTACTTC.

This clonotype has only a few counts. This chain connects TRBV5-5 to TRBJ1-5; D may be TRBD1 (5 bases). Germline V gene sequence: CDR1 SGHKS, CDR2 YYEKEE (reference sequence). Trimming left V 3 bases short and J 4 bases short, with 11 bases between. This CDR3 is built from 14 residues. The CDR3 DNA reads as TGTGCCAGCAGCTCTTGGACACTTAATCAGCCCCAGCATTTT. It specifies CASSSWTLNQPQHF.

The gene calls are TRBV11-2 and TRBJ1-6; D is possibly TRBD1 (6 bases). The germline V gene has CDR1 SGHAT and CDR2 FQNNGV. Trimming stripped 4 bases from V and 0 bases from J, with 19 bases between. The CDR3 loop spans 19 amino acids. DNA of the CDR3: TGTGCCAGCAGCTCCAGGGGCCAGGACTCCGCCTCCTATAATTCACCCCTCCACTTT. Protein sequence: CASSSRGQDSASYNSPLHF.

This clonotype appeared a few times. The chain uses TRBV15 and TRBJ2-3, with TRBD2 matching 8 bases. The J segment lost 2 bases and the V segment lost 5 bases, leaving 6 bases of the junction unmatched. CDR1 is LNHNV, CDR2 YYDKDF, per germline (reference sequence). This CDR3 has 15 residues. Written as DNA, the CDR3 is TGTGCCACCAGCCCCCGGGAGGGAATCACAGATACGCAGTATTTT. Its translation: CATSPREGITDTQYF.

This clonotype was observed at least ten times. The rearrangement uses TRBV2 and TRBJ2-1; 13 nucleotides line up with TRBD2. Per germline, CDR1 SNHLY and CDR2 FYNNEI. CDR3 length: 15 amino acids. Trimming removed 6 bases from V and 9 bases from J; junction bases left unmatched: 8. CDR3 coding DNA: TGTGCCAGCAGCGATGGACTAGCGGGAGTCGCTGAGCAGTTCTTC. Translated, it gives CASSDGLAGVAEQFF.

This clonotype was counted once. CDR3 DNA: TGCAGTGCTAGAAGCGGGAGTTGGGAGACCCAGTACTTC. It codes for CSARSGSWETQYF. The chain joins TRBV20-1 to TRBJ2-5; TRBD2 matches at 8 bases. The ends lost 2 bases at V and 5 bases at J; junction bases unmatched: 4. The germline V gene encodes CDR1 DFQATT and CDR2 SNEGSKA (reference sequence). The CDR3 contains 13 residues.

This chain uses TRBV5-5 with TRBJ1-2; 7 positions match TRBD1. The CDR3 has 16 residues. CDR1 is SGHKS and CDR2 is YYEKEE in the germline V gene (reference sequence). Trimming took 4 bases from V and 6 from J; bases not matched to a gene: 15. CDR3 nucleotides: TGTGCCAGCAGCCCCGGAGACAGGGTTTTGGGTAATGGCTACACCTTC. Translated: CASSPGDRVLGNGYTF.

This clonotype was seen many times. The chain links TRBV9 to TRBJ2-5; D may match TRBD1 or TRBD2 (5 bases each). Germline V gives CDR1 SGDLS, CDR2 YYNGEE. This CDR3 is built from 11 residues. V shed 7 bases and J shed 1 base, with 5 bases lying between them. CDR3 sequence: CASGGQETQYF. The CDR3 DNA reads TGTGCCAGCGGGGGCCAAGAGACCCAGTACTTC.

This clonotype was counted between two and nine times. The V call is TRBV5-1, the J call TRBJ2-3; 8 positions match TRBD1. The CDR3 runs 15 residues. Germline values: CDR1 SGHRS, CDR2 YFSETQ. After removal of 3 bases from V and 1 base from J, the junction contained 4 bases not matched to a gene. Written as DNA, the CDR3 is TGCGCCAGCAGCTCGCCGGACAGGGGCACAGATACGCAGTATTTT. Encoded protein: CASSSPDRGTDTQYF.

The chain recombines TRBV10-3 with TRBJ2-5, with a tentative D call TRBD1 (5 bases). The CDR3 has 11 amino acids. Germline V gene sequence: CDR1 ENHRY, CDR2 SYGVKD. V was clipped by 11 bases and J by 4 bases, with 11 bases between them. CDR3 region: CAVTVGETQYF. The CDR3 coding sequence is TGTGCCGTGACAGTGGGAGAGACCCAGTACTTC.

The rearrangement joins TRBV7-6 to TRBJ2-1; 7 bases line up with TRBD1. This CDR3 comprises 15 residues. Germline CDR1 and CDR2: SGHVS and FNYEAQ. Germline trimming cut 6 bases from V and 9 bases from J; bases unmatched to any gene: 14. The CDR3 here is CASSDGTAYASEQFF. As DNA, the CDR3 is TGTGCCAGCAGTGACGGGACAGCGTACGCTTCTGAGCAGTTCTTC.

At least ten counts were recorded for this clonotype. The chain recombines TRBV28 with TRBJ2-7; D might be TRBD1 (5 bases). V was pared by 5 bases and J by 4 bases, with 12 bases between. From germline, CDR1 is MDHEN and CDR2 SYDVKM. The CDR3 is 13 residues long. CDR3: CASSLEDTYEQYF. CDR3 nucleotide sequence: TGTGCCAGCAGTCTAGAGGACACATACGAGCAGTACTTC. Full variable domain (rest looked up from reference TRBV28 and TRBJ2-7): DVKVTQSSRYLVKRTGEKVFLECVQDMDHENMFWYRQDPGLGLRLIYFSYDVKMKEKGDIPEGYSVSREKKERFSLILESASTNQTSMYLCASSLEDTYEQYFGPGTRLTVT.

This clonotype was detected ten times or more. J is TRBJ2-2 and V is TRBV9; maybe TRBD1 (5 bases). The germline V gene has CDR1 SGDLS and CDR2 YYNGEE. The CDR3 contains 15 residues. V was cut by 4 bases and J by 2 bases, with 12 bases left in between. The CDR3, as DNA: TGTGCCAGCAGCAACAGGTGGCTTAACACCGGGGAGCTGTTTTTT. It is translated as CASSNRWLNTGELFF.

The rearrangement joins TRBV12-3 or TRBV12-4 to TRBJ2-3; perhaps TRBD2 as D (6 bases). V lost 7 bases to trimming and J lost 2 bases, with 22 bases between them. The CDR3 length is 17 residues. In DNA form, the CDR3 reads TGTGCCAGCAAACCCCTCCCGCGATTAGCGGACACAGATACGCAGTATTTT. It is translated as CASKPLPRLADTDTQYF.